This T cell receptor beta chain was found in a study of shared T cell receptors in the human thymus (TCRdb year 2021). Study-wide context: The study examined how self-reactive, shared T-cell receptor alpha chains are generated in the human thymus.

V and J lose 2 bases and 4 bases, and a span of 18 bases separates them. Sequences SGHTA (CDR1) and FQGNSA (CDR2) are obtained from the germline V gene. From its cysteine to its phenylalanine, the CDR3 spans 16 amino acids. CDR3 DNA only is kept here, 48 bases in frame from base 1. Points on this clone: The antigen this receptor binds is unknown. There are no base qualities to consult, and no much larger clone falls within one base.

The method was the immunoSEQ multiplex PCR assay. TCRdb mirrors the immuneACCESS table, restricted to in-frame sequences. Some clones are absent from its copies; in checked studies, under half trace to an unresolved V gene, and the reason for the others is unknown. This sample holds about 660,000 clones; 70% to 90% were observed only once. The ten biggest clones cover 0.0085% to 0.012% of the sample. These data were also filed under a second study, of human thymus T cells. The second study also describes: In Finland, the donors were immunologically healthy infants who were having open corrective cardiac surgery for congenital heart defects. Thymus tissue was obtained as surgical resects removed during corrective cardiac surgery. V and J gene segment usage appeared biased in both thymic and peripheral blood repertoires. Highly overlapping thymic TCR repertoires among unrelated individuals were reported in the related research. The study characterized TCR alpha and beta repertoires from roughly 8 infant thymus samples and a few related peripheral blood samples. Donor ages ranged from 7 to 244 days, and the cohort comprised about six male and a couple of female infants. After being mechanically released from the tissue, thymocytes were kept at -70 degrees C in pellets of about 9-32 million cells. A QIAsymphony instrument was used to extract genomic DNA from frozen cell pellets. The immunoSEQ multiplex PCR assay was used to amplify the TCRB and TCRAD loci from a standardized quantity of quality-controlled genomic DNA. Amplicons spanned the V(D)J region at a length sufficient to cover the CDR3 and identify V and J genes. Through the commercial immunoSEQ service, the amplicons were sequenced on an Illumina platform. Corrections for primer bias and sequencing errors followed previously described methods, while TCRAD and TCRB definitions were based on the IMGT database. Analysis of the repertoires was done with immunoSEQ Analyzer 3.0 and VDJTools and included basic statistics, V/J segment usage, diversity estimates, rarefaction and pairwise overlap. Diversity was estimated with Chao1, ChaoE, Efron-Thisted, Shannon and inverse Simpson indices, and also on datasets down-sampled to the smallest sample. Repertoire overlap used strict matching of CDR3 nucleotide sequence, V gene and J gene, with Jaccard-based multidimensional scaling clustering. On average, thymus samples gave 650,000 to 1,000,000 unique TCRB clonotypes, whereas blood samples gave about 84,000.

The sequencing input was thymocytes. The clonotype was recovered from a boy less than two years old with a congenital heart defect. Donor details come from another sample of the same person, matched by shared clones. The sequence is built from TRBV7-2 and TRBJ2-7; a tentative D call is TRBD1 (6 bases match). CDR3 sequence: CASSLLLSPGAYEQYF. The DNA is as follows: TGTGCCAGCAGCTTATTGTTGAGTCCAGGGGCTTACGAGCAGTACTTC.